The rows below give T cell receptor beta chains drawn from one sample of a study of response to subunit inactivated influenza vaccine. TCRdb used MiXCR to reprocess the RT-PCR reads, holding one entry per CDR3 protein. The sample includes about 830,000 distinct CDR3 sequences, 15% to 20% seen only once; the top ten take roughly a tenth. Sequences were derived from PBMCs from blood, sampled 4 to 6 days after vaccination. These receptors were taken from a man aged 50 or older who received an inactivated influenza vaccine. The conserved cysteine and the conserved F or W are not part of the CDR3 here.

V: TRBV6-6
J: TRBJ2-7
CDR3: ASSYIETYEQY

V: TRBV10-3
J: TRBJ1-1
CDR3: AISEGRLNTEAF

V: TRBV3-1
J: TRBJ2-1
CDR3: ASSPMTDSRKWF

V: TRBV6-1
J: TRBJ2-3
CDR3: ASSPTGGLMADTQY

V: TRBV7-2
J: TRBJ1-5
CDR3: ASSLGLNGPQH

V: TRBV3-1
J: TRBJ2-1
CDR3: ASQSSGTSDYNEQF

V: TRBV29-1
J: TRBJ2-7
CDR3: SVMVVRQGAHEQY

V: TRBV10-3
J: TRBJ2-5
CDR3: AISRGEAGGQTQY

V: TRBV20-1
J: TRBJ2-5
CDR3: SAVDRGETQY

V: TRBV24-1
J: TRBJ2-7
CDR3: ATSAGGDEQY

V: TRBV6-1
J: TRBJ1-2
CDR3: ASSPLGGNYGYT

V: TRBV28
J: TRBJ2-2
CDR3: ASSLPGTGTGELF

V: TRBV12-3/TRBV12-4
J: TRBJ2-7
CDR3: ASSETGTGEYEQY

V: TRBV5-1
J: TRBJ2-7
CDR3: ASSLEGLAGVSYEQY

V: TRBV6-5
J: TRBJ1-2
CDR3: ASSYDRNYGYT

V: TRBV12-3/TRBV12-4
J: TRBJ2-5
CDR3: ASALGRAERQETQY

V: TRBV6-5
J: TRBJ2-3
CDR3: ASSYTTGGGWDTQY

V: TRBV11-2
J: TRBJ2-5
CDR3: ASSLLAGEETQY